The present entry profiles one T cell receptor beta chain with its context. Sequencing used immunoSEQ multiplex PCR; TCRdb keeps in-frame clones, though not all of them. The table includes 130,000 or so clones, 90% detected once. The data stem from a study of T cell responses to AZD1222 COVID-19 vaccine. This CDR3 has 13 amino acids. Trimming removed 4 bases at V and 3 bases at J, with 9 bases between. Germline loops: CDR1 ENHRY, CDR2 SYGVKD. This specimen was peripheral blood, taken on day 0 of AZD1222 vaccination. The chain employs TRBV10-3 and TRBJ1-1; perhaps TRBD1 as D (5 bases). The sequence was obtained from an adult in good health. CDR3 residues: CAISGVGDTEAFF. The CDR3 DNA follows: TGTGCCATCAGTGGGGTAGGGGACACTGAAGCTTTCTTT.